This T cell receptor (beta chain) was sequenced in a study of T cells after yellow fever vaccination. TCRdb redid the calling of the 5' RACE reads with MiXCR, one entry per CDR3 protein. This sample yields approximately 350,000 distinct CDR3 sequences, of which more than 9% are seen a single time; roughly 18% belongs to the top ten. The receptor was derived from a man younger than 30 who received the YFV17D yellow fever vaccine. The sequencing here drew on PBMCs, taken on the day of the first yellow fever vaccination.

In DNA form, the CDR3 reads TGCGCCAGCAGTTTCACCGGGACACAATCCTACGAGCAGTACTTC. Its protein product is CASSFTGTQSYEQYF. The rearrangement links TRBV5-1 to TRBJ2-7; TRBD1 is a possible D gene (6 bases). Germline CDR1 reads SGHRS; CDR2 reads YFSETQ. V lost 5 bases to trimming and J lost 1 base, with 16 bases between them. The CDR3 runs to 15 residues.